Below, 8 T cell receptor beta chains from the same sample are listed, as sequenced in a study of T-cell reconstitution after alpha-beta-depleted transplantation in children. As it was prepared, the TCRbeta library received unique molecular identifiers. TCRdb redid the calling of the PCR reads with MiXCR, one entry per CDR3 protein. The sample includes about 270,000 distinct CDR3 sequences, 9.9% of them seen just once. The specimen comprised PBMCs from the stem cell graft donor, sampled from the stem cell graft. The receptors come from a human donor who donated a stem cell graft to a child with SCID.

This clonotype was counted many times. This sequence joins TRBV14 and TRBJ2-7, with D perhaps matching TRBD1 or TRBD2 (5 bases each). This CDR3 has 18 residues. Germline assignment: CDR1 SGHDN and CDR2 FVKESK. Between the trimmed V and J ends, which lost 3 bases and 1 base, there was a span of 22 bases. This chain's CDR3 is CASSQRGMRKDWSYEQYF. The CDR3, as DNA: TGTGCCAGCAGCCAGAGGGGAATGAGAAAGGACTGGTCCTACGAGCAGTACTTC.

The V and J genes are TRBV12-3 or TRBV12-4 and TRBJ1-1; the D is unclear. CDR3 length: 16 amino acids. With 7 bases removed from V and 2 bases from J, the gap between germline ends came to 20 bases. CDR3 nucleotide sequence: TGTGCCAGCACCTACTTACTGGGTGGCAAAAACACTGAAGCTTTCTTT. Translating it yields CASTYLLGGKNTEAFF.

The CDR3 DNA reads as TGTGCCAGCTCCCAAATGGGACTAGCGGGGGGGCCTGAGCAGTTCTTC. It specifies CASSQMGLAGGPEQFF. The chain joins TRBV18 to TRBJ2-1, with 16 bases identical to TRBD2. J gave up 9 bases and V 6 bases, and 8 bases lay outside the gene matches. The CDR3 runs 16 residues. Looked up from germline, CDR1 is KGHSH and CDR2 is LQKENI.

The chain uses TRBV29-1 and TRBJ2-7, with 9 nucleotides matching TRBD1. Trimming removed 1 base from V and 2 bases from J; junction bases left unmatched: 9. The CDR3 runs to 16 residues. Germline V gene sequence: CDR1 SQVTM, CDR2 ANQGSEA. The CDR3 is CSVEGTRTGDPYEQYF. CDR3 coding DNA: TGCAGCGTTGAAGGTACTCGGACAGGGGACCCCTACGAGCAGTACTTC.

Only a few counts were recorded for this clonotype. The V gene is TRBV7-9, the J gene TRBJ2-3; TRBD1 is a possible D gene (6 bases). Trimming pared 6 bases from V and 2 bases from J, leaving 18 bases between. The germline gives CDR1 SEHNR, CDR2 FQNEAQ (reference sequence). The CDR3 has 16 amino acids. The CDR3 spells CASRAAGTTNTDTQYF. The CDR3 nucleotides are TGTGCCAGCAGAGCCGCCGGGACAACAAACACAGATACGCAGTATTTT.

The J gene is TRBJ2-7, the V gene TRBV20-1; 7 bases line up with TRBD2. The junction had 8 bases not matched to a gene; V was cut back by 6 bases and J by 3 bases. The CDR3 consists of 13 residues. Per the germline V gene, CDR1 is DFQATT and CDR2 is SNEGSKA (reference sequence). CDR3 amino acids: CSAGGTSDYEQYF. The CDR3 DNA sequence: TGCAGTGCGGGAGGTACTAGCGACTACGAGCAGTACTTC.

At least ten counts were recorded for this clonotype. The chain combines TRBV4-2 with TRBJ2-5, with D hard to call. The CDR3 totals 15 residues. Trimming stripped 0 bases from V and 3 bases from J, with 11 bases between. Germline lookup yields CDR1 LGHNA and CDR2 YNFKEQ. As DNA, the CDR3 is TGTGCCAGCAGCCAAGATCAGTTTAAAAAAGAGACCCAGTACTTC. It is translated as CASSQDQFKKETQYF.

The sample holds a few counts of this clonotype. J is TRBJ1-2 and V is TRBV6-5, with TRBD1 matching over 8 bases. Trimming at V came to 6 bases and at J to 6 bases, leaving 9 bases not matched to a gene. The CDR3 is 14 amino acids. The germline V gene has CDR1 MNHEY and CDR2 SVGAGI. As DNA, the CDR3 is TGTGCCAGCAGCCTTAGGGACAGGTGGGATGGCTACACCTTC. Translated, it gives CASSLRDRWDGYTF.